Each of the 19 T cell receptor beta chains below was sequenced from the same sample in a study of CD8+ T cells in alopecia areata. Indicated treatment: oral pan-JAK inhibitor, 5-10 mg twice daily. In each case, RNA was isolated and then reverse transcribed into cDNA as the sequencing template. This table comes from immunoSEQ multiplex PCR, and its TCRdb copy is limited to in-frame clones, with some not included. The sample includes over 150,000 clones, 50% to 65% of them seen just once. The specimen was CD8+ T cells sorted from blood, collected at week 24, from a patient treated with tofacitinib. These receptors were collected from a human donor with alopecia areata.

The chain couples TRBV7-9 to TRBJ2-7, with TRBD1 matching 7 bases. The CDR3 is 15 amino acids. Unmatched junction bases numbered 12, after V lost 5 bases and J lost 5 bases. Germline CDR1 SEHNR, CDR2 FQNEAQ (reference sequence). The CDR3 is CASSPQIGQAHEQYF. CDR3 in DNA: TGTGCCAGCAGCCCCCAAATAGGACAGGCTCACGAGCAGTACTTC.

This clone was observed a handful of times. The chain recombines TRBV19 with TRBJ1-1; D is perhaps TRBD1 (6 bases). The CDR3 covers 11 residues. V dropped 6 bases and J dropped 7 bases, with 9 bases sitting between them. Germline V lookup: CDR1 LNHDA, CDR2 SQIVND (reference sequence). Here the CDR3 DNA reads TGTGCCAGTAGACAGGGAGATGAAGCTTTCTTT. This gives the protein CASRQGDEAFF.

This clone has just a few counts. The chain couples TRBV2 to TRBJ2-1; D uncertain. Looked up from germline, CDR1 is SNHLY and CDR2 is FYNNEI. Trimming shortened V by 2 bases and J by 8 bases, and 4 bases separated the two germline ends. This CDR3 is 11 amino acids long. The CDR3 sequence: CASSESYEQFF. CDR3 sequence (DNA): TGTGCCAGCAGTGAAAGCTATGAGCAGTTCTTC.

The chain recombines TRBV6-5 with TRBJ2-3; 13 bases agree with TRBD2. V lost 4 bases, J lost 5 bases, and 6 bases stayed unmatched. The CDR3 contains 16 residues. CDR1 and CDR2 (germline): MNHEY, SVGAGI. The CDR3 is CASSSTSGGPVDTQYF. DNA for the CDR3: TGTGCCAGCAGTTCGACTAGCGGGGGGCCAGTAGATACGCAGTATTTT.

The chain couples TRBV29-1 to TRBJ1-2; perhaps TRBD1 as D (5 bases). The CDR3 spans 12 residues. The ends were cut back, 3 bases at V and 4 bases at J, with 9 bases in the middle. CDR1 and CDR2 (germline): SQVTM, ANQGSEA. The CDR3 region has the DNA TGCAGCGTTGACGGAGGGGCCTATGGCTACACCTTC. This gives the protein CSVDGGAYGYTF.

With respect to this clone: Other nucleotide sequences from this sample produce the same CDR3. This sequence joins TRBV30 and TRBJ2-7; D might be TRBD2 (5 bases). V was cut by 0 bases and J by 0 bases, with 6 bases left in between. This CDR3 comprises 13 residues. Germline V CDR1 and CDR2: GTSNPN, SVGIG (reference sequence). CDR3 protein: CAWSVGLSYEQYF. The CDR3 DNA is TGTGCCTGGAGTGTCGGACTCTCCTACGAGCAGTACTTC.

The chain combines TRBV5-6 with TRBJ2-7; tentative D call: TRBD2 (5 bases). CDR1 is SGHDT, CDR2 YYEEEE, per germline. V was cut by 5 bases and J by 6 bases, with 15 bases left in between. This CDR3 region has 13 residues. CDR3 sequence reads: CASRYQAAVEQYF. The DNA for the CDR3 is TGTGCCAGCAGATATCAGGCAGCGGTCGAGCAGTACTTC.

The CDR3 sequence is CASSHGQDQNYGYTF. In nucleotides, the CDR3 is TGTGCCAGCAGCCATGGACAGGACCAAAACTATGGCTACACCTTC. This chain joins TRBV7-9 and TRBJ1-2; 7 bases fit TRBD1. The length of the CDR3 is 15 residues. After removal of 5 bases from V and 2 bases from J, the junction contained 8 bases not matched to a gene. Germline assignment: CDR1 SEHNR and CDR2 FQNEAQ (reference sequence). Combining the CDR3 with reference TRBV7-9 and TRBJ1-2 gives the whole variable domain DTGVSQNPRHKITKRGQNVTFRCDPISEHNRLYWYRQTLGQGPEFLTYFQNEAQLEKSRLLSDRFSAERPKGSFSTLEIQRTEQGDSAMYLCASSHGQDQNYGYTFGSGTRLTVV.

The genes are TRBV12-5 and TRBJ2-3; D possibly corresponds to TRBD1 (5 bases). Trimming took 1 base from V and 2 from J, leaving 7 bases between them. CDR3 length equals 14 residues. Looked up from germline, CDR1 is LGHNT and CDR2 is FRNRAP. The CDR3 sequence is CASGLGQNTDTQYF. The CDR3 DNA reads as TGTGCTAGTGGTTTGGGACAGAACACAGATACGCAGTATTTT.

The rearrangement joins TRBV4-3 to TRBJ2-2; unclear D gene. This CDR3 has 13 amino acids. Germline V gene data show CDR1 as LGHNA and CDR2 as YSLEER. V dropped 3 bases and J dropped 7 bases, with 9 bases sitting between them. The CDR3 region has the DNA TGCGCCAGCAGCCATACTACGGTCGGGGAGCTGTTTTTT. Amino acid sequence: CASSHTTVGELFF.

V gene TRBV9 combines with J gene TRBJ2-3; D is perhaps TRBD1 (5 bases). Trimming cost V 2 bases and J 3 bases, with 10 bases left between them. This CDR3 comprises 14 residues. Per germline, CDR1 SGDLS and CDR2 YYNGEE. The CDR3 DNA sequence: TGTGCCAGCAGCGTTACAGGTCTGACAGATACGCAGTATTTT. Translation gives CASSVTGLTDTQYF.

This clone was seen a handful of times. This CDR3 is CASSYGQGDYEQYF. Here the CDR3 DNA reads TGTGCCAGCAGCTATGGACAGGGGGACTACGAGCAGTACTTC. The chain couples TRBV7-6 to TRBJ2-7; 10 nucleotides match TRBD1. The CDR3 spans 14 residues. J was trimmed by 3 bases and V by 4 bases; bases with no gene match: 3. The germline V gene encodes CDR1 SGHVS and CDR2 FNYEAQ.

With respect to this clone: This specimen includes other DNA sequences encoding the same CDR3. The J gene is TRBJ1-1, the V gene TRBV30, with unresolved D. The length of the CDR3 is 12 residues. V lost 0 bases and J lost 3, with 5 bases in between. In germline, CDR1 is GTSNPN, CDR2 SVGIG (reference sequence). The CDR3 is CAWSVSDTEAFF. For the CDR3, the DNA is TGTGCCTGGAGTGTTTCTGACACTGAAGCTTTCTTT.

This chain connects TRBV19 to TRBJ2-1; D uncertain. Trimming removed 3 bases from V and 7 bases from J, with 10 bases in between. The CDR3 totals 13 residues. CDR1 is LNHDA and CDR2 is SQIVND in the germline V gene (reference sequence). The CDR3: CASSMSIRNEQFF. CDR3 in DNA: TGTGCCAGTAGTATGTCAATCCGAAATGAGCAGTTCTTC.

This clone has a handful of counts. This chain joins TRBV12-5 and TRBJ2-7, with D possibly being TRBD1 or TRBD2 (5 bases each). Germline lookup yields CDR1 LGHNT and CDR2 FRNRAP. The CDR3 loop spans 14 amino acids. V lost 6 bases, J lost 2 bases, and 14 bases lay in between. The CDR3 here is CASGPSQGPYEQYF. The DNA for the CDR3 is TGTGCTAGTGGCCCATCGCAGGGACCCTACGAGCAGTACTTC.

The V call is TRBV2, the J call TRBJ1-1, with D possibly matching TRBD1 (6 bases). This CDR3 spans 13 amino acids. V gave up 5 bases and J gave up 1 base, with 8 bases separating them. Germline CDR1 is SNHLY and CDR2 is FYNNEI. The CDR3 spells CASSQQGNTEAFF. CDR3 DNA: TGTGCCAGCAGTCAACAGGGGAACACTGAAGCTTTCTTT.

This rearrangement joins TRBV27 to TRBJ2-7, with TRBD1 identical over 11 bases. The CDR3 is made up of 17 amino acids. Germline-derived CDR1 and CDR2 are MNHEY and SMNVEV (reference sequence). J was trimmed by 2 bases and V by 5 bases; bases with no gene match: 11. The DNA of the CDR3 is TGTGCCAGCAGTCATCTCGATCCGGGACAGGGGGCCTACGAGCAGTACTTC. It is translated as CASSHLDPGQGAYEQYF.

The chain is built from TRBV9 and TRBJ1-6; TRBD1 is a possible D gene (6 bases). This CDR3 spans 14 amino acids. CDR1 and CDR2 from the germline V gene are SGDLS and YYNGEE. V was pared by 0 bases and J by 9 bases, with 10 bases between. This CDR3 reads CASSVGQGTSPLHF. DNA for the CDR3: TGTGCCAGCAGCGTAGGGCAGGGGACTTCACCCCTCCACTTT.

On this clone: The sample holds other DNA sequences that translate to the same CDR3. V gene TRBV4-3 combines with J gene TRBJ2-7, with D hard to call. The CDR3 is 14 residues long. With 0 bases removed from V and 0 bases from J, the gap between germline ends came to 6 bases. In germline, CDR1 is LGHNA, CDR2 YSLEER. The DNA for the CDR3 is TGCGCCAGCAGCCAAGATAGAAGCTCCTACGAGCAGTACTTC. It encodes CASSQDRSSYEQYF.